The clone carrying this T cell receptor (beta chain) was counted a single time. The CDR3 spans 12 residues. CDR1 and CDR2 from the germline V gene are SEHNR and FQNEAQ (reference sequence). Trimming removed 8 bases at V and 6 bases at J, with 11 bases between. TCRdb's table, derived via immunoSEQ multiplex PCR, lists solely in-frame clones and lacks some. The sample has 95,000 or so clones; about 95% are singletons. This record belongs to a study of technical replicates of blood from a few donors. Sequences were obtained from T cells isolated from PBMCs. The rearrangement uses TRBV7-9 and TRBJ2-1; D gene unclear. This receptor was identified in a human donor in good health. CDR3 region: CASGRWFNEQFF. The CDR3 region has the DNA TGTGCCAGCGGGCGATGGTTCAATGAGCAGTTCTTC.